One sample yielded the 32 T cell receptor beta chains listed below, sequenced in a study of regulatory dendritic cells for organ transplantation. Using immunoSEQ multiplex PCR, the repertoire was profiled, and TCRdb retains in-frame clones only, with some absent. The data hold some 9,300 clones, with roughly 65% observed a single time. No antigens are known for them. Allogeneic regulatory or mature dendritic cells were co-cultured for 4 to 6 days with CFSE-labeled sorted T cells at 1:10. The sample consisted of naive CD4+ T cells from blood cultured with dendritic cells. The subset denotes: CD45RA+ naive T cells. The receptor source for this set is a human donor in good health.

This rearrangement joins TRBV6-6 to TRBJ1-5; D gene uncertain. The V gene lost 7 bases and the J gene lost 2 bases, with 6 bases spanning the gap. Germline V lookup: CDR1 MNHNY, CDR2 SVGAGI (reference sequence). The CDR3 covers 12 residues. In DNA, the CDR3 is TGTGCCAGCACCGGTGGCAATCAGCCCCAGCATTTT. This gives the protein CASTGGNQPQHF.

The chain recombines TRBV7-2 with TRBJ2-5; D is uncertain. Looked up from germline, CDR1 is SGHTA and CDR2 is FQGNSA. Trimming removed 5 bases from V and 1 base from J, with 2 bases in between. The CDR3 extends over 11 amino acids. Here the CDR3 DNA reads TGTGCCAGCAGCCTCCAAGAGACCCAGTACTTC. Its translation: CASSLQETQYF.

The chain combines TRBV9 with TRBJ2-3; 7 bases agree with TRBD2. CDR1 SGDLS and CDR2 YYNGEE come from the germline V gene. This CDR3 is 17 amino acids long. V trimming: 0 bases; J trimming: 2 bases; junction bases outside the gene matches: 9. In DNA, the CDR3 is TGTGCCAGCAGCGTAGGGTTGGTGGGGGGGGTCACAGATACGCAGTATTTT. Its translation: CASSVGLVGGVTDTQYF.

In nucleotides, the CDR3 is TGTGCCAGCAGATGGGACAGGGGGAGGACCGGGGAGCTGTTTTTT. Its translation: CASRWDRGRTGELFF. The gene calls are TRBV2 and TRBJ2-2; 11 bases are shared with TRBD1. The CDR3 covers 15 residues. V lost 6 bases to trimming and J lost 5 bases; unmatched junction nucleotides: 5. The germline gives CDR1 SNHLY, CDR2 FYNNEI.

The rearrangement uses TRBV7-2 and TRBJ2-6; 8 bases are a match to TRBD2. Germline V lookup: CDR1 SGHTA, CDR2 FQGNSA. The junction had 5 bases not matched to a gene; V was cut back by 3 bases and J by 1 base. CDR3 length: 17 residues. CDR3 coding DNA: TGTGCCAGCAGCTTGGTCGGGGGGGGGTCTGGGGCCAACGTCCTGACTTTC. This sequence encodes CASSLVGGGSGANVLTF.

This clone has just a few counts. The chain uses TRBV9 and TRBJ1-2, with D maybe TRBD1 (6 bases). V lost 3 bases and J 1 base, leaving 13 bases between the germline ends. Per the germline V gene, CDR1 is SGDLS and CDR2 is YYNGEE. This CDR3 is built from 15 residues. CDR3 in amino acids: CASSGGGGRNYGYTF. The CDR3 DNA sequence: TGTGCCAGCAGCGGCGGGGGGGGCCGTAACTATGGCTACACCTTC.

In the case of this clone: Relative to the germline gene, one junction end is altered; a read error may explain this. This chain uses TRBV29-1 with TRBJ2-3; possible D gene TRBD1, 6 bases. Germline V gene data show CDR1 as SQVTM and CDR2 as ANQGSEA. CDR3 length equals 12 residues. In DNA, the CDR3 is TGCAGCGGGGGACATGCACAAGATACCCAGTATTTT. Protein product: CSGGHAQDTQYF.

The gene calls are TRBV5-1 and TRBJ2-2; tentatively, D is TRBD1 (6 bases). V lost 4 bases to trimming and J lost 0 bases, with 10 bases between them. Germline values: CDR1 SGHRS, CDR2 YFSETQ. The CDR3 length is 15 residues. The CDR3 nucleotides read TGCGCCAGCAGCCCAACAGGGACGAACACCGGGGAGCTGTTTTTT. It is translated as CASSPTGTNTGELFF.

This clone was counted between two and nine times. The genes are TRBV19 and TRBJ2-1, with 9 bases identical to TRBD1. Germline CDR1 is LNHDA and CDR2 is SQIVND (reference sequence). This CDR3 has 16 residues. Trimming took 6 bases from V and 3 from J; bases not matched to a gene: 9. The CDR3 region is CASSNTGGQGYNEQFF. CDR3 DNA: TGTGCCAGTAGCAACACTGGGGGACAGGGCTACAATGAGCAGTTCTTC.

CDR3 sequence (DNA): TGTGCCAGCAGCCTCAGTTCGAACACTGAAGCTTTCTTT. It codes for CASSLSSNTEAFF. The V call is TRBV7-7, the J call TRBJ1-1; D is undetermined. There are 13 residues in the CDR3. Per germline, CDR1 SSHAT and CDR2 FNYEAQ (reference sequence). V was cut by 5 bases and J by 1 base, with 8 bases left in between.

The J gene is TRBJ1-5, the V gene TRBV9; TRBD1 aligns across 7 bases. CDR1 and CDR2 (germline): SGDLS, YYNGEE. The CDR3 is 15 residues long. J lost 4 bases, V lost 2 bases, and 6 bases had no gene match. In DNA form, the CDR3 reads TGTGCCAGCAGCGTGGGTACAGGGGATAATCAGCCCCAGCATTTT. Translating gives CASSVGTGDNQPQHF. Complete variable domain (other parts from reference TRBV9 and TRBJ1-5): DSGVTQTPKHLITATGQRVTLRCSPRSGDLSVYWYQQSLDQGLQFLIQYYNGEERAKGNILERFSAQQFPDLHSELNLSSLELGDSALYFCASSVGTGDNQPQHFGDGTRLSIL.

This clone was seen just once. The CDR3 DNA follows: TGTGCCAGCAGCTTAGGGCCTGGGCTCAATGAGCAGTTCTTC. As protein: CASSLGPGLNEQFF. The chain employs TRBV7-9 and TRBJ2-1; no reliable D call. Germline V gene sequence: CDR1 SEHNR, CDR2 FQNEAQ (reference sequence). Trimming removed 1 base from V and 6 bases from J, with 10 bases in between. The CDR3 extends over 14 amino acids.

This clone was detected only once. The rearrangement links TRBV11-2 to TRBJ2-5, with D perhaps matching TRBD2 (6 bases). Trimming removed 5 bases at V and 0 bases at J, with 10 bases between. This CDR3 has 14 amino acids. The germline V gene has CDR1 SGHAT and CDR2 FQNNGV. Here the CDR3 reads CASSPGVNQETQYF. The CDR3 DNA reads as TGTGCCAGCAGCCCGGGGGTTAACCAAGAGACCCAGTACTTC.

This clone was counted once. This sequence joins TRBV5-1 and TRBJ1-1; 7 bases fit TRBD1. Germline V gives CDR1 SGHRS, CDR2 YFSETQ. The CDR3 sequence is 17 residues long. The V gene end was trimmed by 1 base and the J gene end by 7 bases; junction bases not matched to a gene: 16. CDR3: CASSLIGQVRPGGEAFF. CDR3 bases: TGCGCCAGCAGCTTGATCGGACAGGTCAGACCTGGGGGTGAAGCTTTCTTT.

The chain is built from TRBV9 and TRBJ1-1; 7 bases are a match to TRBD1. Germline V CDR1 and CDR2: SGDLS, YYNGEE. The CDR3 totals 14 residues. With V trimmed by 2 bases and J by 1 base, 2 bases remained unmatched. CDR3 loop: CASSVAGGNTEAFF. Written as DNA, the CDR3 is TGTGCCAGCAGCGTCGCAGGGGGGAACACTGAAGCTTTCTTT.

The chain carries TRBV7-9 and TRBJ2-1; a weak D match, TRBD2 (5 bases). Germline CDR1 is SEHNR and CDR2 is FQNEAQ (reference sequence). The CDR3 totals 14 residues. Trimming cost V 3 bases and J 3 bases, with 9 bases left between them. This CDR3 is CASSLTISYNEQFF. The CDR3 DNA reads as TGTGCCAGCAGCTTGACTATTAGCTACAATGAGCAGTTCTTC.

The chain is built from TRBV5-1 and TRBJ2-1, with 9 positions matching TRBD1. V dropped 4 bases and J dropped 6; count of bases not matched to a gene: 5. The germline CDR1 and CDR2 sequences are SGHRS and YFSETQ. The CDR3 contains 14 residues. CDR3: CASSRDREANEQFF. CDR3 nucleotides: TGCGCCAGCAGCCGGGACAGGGAAGCCAATGAGCAGTTCTTC.

This clone came up a few times. The CDR3 region has the DNA TGTGCCAGCAGCTACGGGTTAAGAGGGCACAATGAGCAGTTCTTC. This sequence encodes CASSYGLRGHNEQFF. This chain links TRBV7-6 with TRBJ2-1; possible D gene TRBD2, 5 bases. The CDR3 extends over 15 amino acids. Germline V gives CDR1 SGHVS, CDR2 FNYEAQ. The germline V and J ends were trimmed by 4 bases and 5 bases, with 15 bases remaining between them. Based on the CDR3 plus reference TRBV7-6 and TRBJ2-1, the full variable domain is GAGVSQSPRYKVTKRGQDVALRCDPISGHVSLYWYRQALGQGPEFLTYFNYEAQQDKSGLPNDRFSAERPEGSISTLTIQRTEQRDSAMYRCASSYGLRGHNEQFFGPGTRLTVL.

The J gene is TRBJ2-7, the V gene TRBV30; no firm D call. The germline V gene encodes CDR1 GTSNPN and CDR2 SVGIG (reference sequence). There are 11 residues in the CDR3. With 3 bases removed from V and 3 bases from J, the gap between germline ends came to 6 bases. As DNA, the CDR3 is TGTGCCTGGAGGCAGGTCTACGAGCAGTACTTC. Its protein is CAWRQVYEQYF. Combining the CDR3 with reference TRBV30 and TRBJ2-7 gives the whole variable domain SQTIHQWPATLVQPVGSPLSLECTVEGTSNPNLYWYRQAAGRGLQLLFYSVGIGQISSEVPQNLSASRPQDRQFILSSKKLLLSDSGFYLCAWRQVYEQYFGPGTRLTVT.

This clone turned up a few times. The CDR3: CASSSSLAGGRETQYF. The CDR3 nucleotides are TGTGCCAGCAGCTCCTCACTAGCGGGGGGCCGGGAGACCCAGTACTTC. The chain carries TRBV5-4 and TRBJ2-5, with TRBD2 matching over 12 bases. J lost 5 bases, V lost 3 bases, and 8 bases had no gene match. The germline V gene has CDR1 SGHNT and CDR2 YYREEE (reference sequence). The CDR3 has 16 residues.

The chain links TRBV7-2 to TRBJ2-1; no clear D. V was clipped by 6 bases and J by 4 bases, with 7 bases between them. The CDR3 consists of 12 residues. CDR1 and CDR2 (germline): SGHTA, FQGNSA. CDR3 sequence: CASSTTYNEQFF. DNA of the CDR3: TGTGCCAGCAGTACCACTTACAATGAGCAGTTCTTC.

This clone was detected a few times. This rearrangement joins TRBV2 to TRBJ2-2; D perhaps matches TRBD1 (5 bases). Trimming took off 3 bases at V and 7 bases at J, with 12 bases between the two ends. In germline, CDR1 is SNHLY, CDR2 FYNNEI. There are 14 residues in the CDR3. The CDR3 sequence is CASSEAQRGGELFF. CDR3 nucleotides: TGTGCCAGCAGTGAGGCCCAAAGGGGCGGGGAGCTGTTTTTT.

The rearrangement links TRBV7-9 to TRBJ2-2, with D perhaps TRBD2 (5 bases). V was clipped by 4 bases and J by 0 bases, with 6 bases between them. CDR1 SEHNR and CDR2 FQNEAQ come from the germline V gene (reference sequence). The CDR3 covers 14 residues. The CDR3 DNA is TGTGCCAGCAGCTCACTAGCGAACACCGGGGAGCTGTTTTTT. Translating it yields CASSSLANTGELFF.

The table lists this clone with a count of one. The rearrangement joins TRBV11-2 to TRBJ2-7; possibly TRBD2 for D (6 bases). This CDR3 region has 17 residues. Trimming removed 1 base at V and 0 bases at J, with 16 bases between. Germline V gene sequence: CDR1 SGHAT, CDR2 FQNNGV. CDR3 sequence (DNA): TGTGCCAGCAGCTTAGTTCGGGAGAGAGGTATCTCCTACGAGCAGTACTTC. This codes for CASSLVRERGISYEQYF.

This clone was found a few times. The V and J genes are TRBV15 and TRBJ1-1; D is perhaps TRBD1 (6 bases). V was clipped by 2 bases and J by 2 bases, with 12 bases between them. The CDR3 is 15 amino acids. In germline, CDR1 is LNHNV, CDR2 YYDKDF (reference sequence). For the CDR3, the DNA is TGTGCCACCAGCAGACCAGACAGGACCAACACTGAAGCTTTCTTT. Translation: CATSRPDRTNTEAFF.

This clone occurred a few times. V and J are TRBV25-1 and TRBJ1-6; 8 bases fit TRBD1. CDR1 is MGHDK, CDR2 SYGVNS, per germline. The CDR3 extends over 15 amino acids. V shed 4 bases and J 6 bases; nucleotides not matched to a gene: 5. This CDR3 reads CASSGVDRGNSPLHF. As DNA, the CDR3 is TGTGCCAGCAGTGGAGTTGACAGGGGTAATTCACCCCTCCACTTT.

This clone came up a few times. The chain recombines TRBV15 with TRBJ2-7, with 8 bases matching TRBD1. V lost 3 bases, J lost 3 bases, and 7 bases stayed unmatched. This CDR3 comprises 15 residues. CDR1 is LNHNV and CDR2 is YYDKDF in the germline V gene (reference sequence). The CDR3 protein is CATSSSRGPVYEQYF. CDR3 coding DNA: TGTGCCACCAGCAGCTCCAGGGGGCCTGTCTACGAGCAGTACTTC.

The chain combines TRBV6-5 with TRBJ1-1; 8 positions match TRBD1. The V gene's germline CDR1 is MNHEY and CDR2 SVGAGI. Trimming cost V 2 bases and J 6 bases; bases outside gene matches: 5. The CDR3 runs 14 residues. CDR3 sequence: CASSYRTGRAEAFF. The CDR3 DNA follows: TGTGCCAGCAGTTACAGGACAGGGAGAGCTGAAGCTTTCTTT.

The table lists this clone with a count of one. The chain couples TRBV5-1 to TRBJ2-1; D is undetermined. Between the trimmed V and J ends, which lost 4 bases and 6 bases, there was a span of 14 bases. The CDR3 spans 14 residues. Germline CDR1 SGHRS, CDR2 YFSETQ. DNA for the CDR3: TGCGCCAGCAGCCTGGAACAGCTCTTCAATGAGCAGTTCTTC. It yields the protein CASSLEQLFNEQFF.

The genes are TRBV2 and TRBJ1-1, with TRBD1 matching 7 bases. Germline V gene lookup returns CDR1 SNHLY and CDR2 FYNNEI. V dropped 7 bases and J dropped 1; count of bases not matched to a gene: 3. The length of the CDR3 is 13 residues. In nucleotides, the CDR3 is TGTGCCAGCATTACAGGGGCGAACACTGAAGCTTTCTTT. Its protein product is CASITGANTEAFF.

This clone turned up a few times. The rearrangement uses TRBV6-1 and TRBJ1-4; 7 positions match TRBD1. The CDR3 is 14 amino acids. The germline V gene encodes CDR1 MNHNS and CDR2 SASEGT. V was pared by 8 bases and J by 8 bases, with 11 bases of the junction left unmatched. CDR3 nucleotide sequence: TGTGCCAGCCTAAGGGACAGTTTGGTGGAAAAACTGTTTTTT. Its translation: CASLRDSLVEKLFF.

The chain is built from TRBV9 and TRBJ1-1; the match to TRBD1 covers 10 bases. J gave up 6 bases and V 4 bases, and 15 bases lay outside the gene matches. CDR3 size: 17 residues. Germline-derived CDR1 and CDR2 are SGDLS and YYNGEE. The CDR3 sequence is CASSPRPGTGESAEAFF. The CDR3 DNA sequence: TGTGCCAGCAGCCCACGTCCCGGGACAGGGGAATCCGCTGAAGCTTTCTTT.